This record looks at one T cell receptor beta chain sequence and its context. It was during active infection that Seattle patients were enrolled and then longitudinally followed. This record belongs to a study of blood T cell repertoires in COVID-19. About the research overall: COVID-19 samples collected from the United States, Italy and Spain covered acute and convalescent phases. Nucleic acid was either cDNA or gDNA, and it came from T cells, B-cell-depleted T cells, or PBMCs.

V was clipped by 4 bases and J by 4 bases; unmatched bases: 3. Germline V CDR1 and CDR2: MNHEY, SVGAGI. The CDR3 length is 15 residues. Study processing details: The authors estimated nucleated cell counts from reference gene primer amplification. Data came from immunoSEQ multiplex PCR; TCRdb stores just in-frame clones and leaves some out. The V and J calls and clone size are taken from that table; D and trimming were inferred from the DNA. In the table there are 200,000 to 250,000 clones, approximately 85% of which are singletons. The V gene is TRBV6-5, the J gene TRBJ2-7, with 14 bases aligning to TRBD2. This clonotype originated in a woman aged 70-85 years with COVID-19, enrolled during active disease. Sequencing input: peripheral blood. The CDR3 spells CASSSWTSGRYEQYF. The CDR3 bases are TGTGCCAGCAGTTCCTGGACTAGCGGGAGGTACGAGCAGTACTTC.